The present TCR beta chain was sequenced within a study of OX40 agonist ivuxolimab in advanced cancers. Measured with immunoSEQ multiplex PCR; TCRdb has only the in-frame clones, and not every one. The sample has 65,000 to 75,000 clones, around 83% seen once; the top ten hold around 2%. Cycle 7 day 1, cycle 4 day 1, and baseline were the timepoints at which blood was sampled. Trimming removed 0 bases from V and 7 bases from J; junction bases left unmatched: 9. Germline V gives CDR1 SGHRS, CDR2 YFSETQ. The CDR3 spans 16 residues. The TCR originated in an adult with an advanced solid tumor such as melanoma, head and neck, liver or kidney cancer. Sequencing was performed on CD4+ or CD8+ T cells sorted from blood, taken in a trial of the OX40 agonist ivuxolimab. The J gene is TRBJ1-2, the V gene TRBV5-1, with TRBD1 matching over 10 bases. The CDR3 protein is CASSLAGTGDVGGYTF. The CDR3 DNA reads TGCGCCAGCAGCTTGGCCGGGACAGGGGACGTCGGTGGCTACACCTTC.